This T cell receptor (beta chain) was observed in a study of technical replicates of blood from a handful of donors. Libraries were prepared by immunoSEQ multiplex PCR; TCRdb keeps only in-frame clonotypes and omits some of them. The table has just over 75,000 clones, 85% to 95% seen once; the top ten hold 0.35% to 0.5%. The specimen sequenced was T cells isolated from PBMCs. The clonotype was recovered from a human donor in good health.

CDR3 in DNA: TGTGCCATCAGTGGGCAGGGTAAAGTCGTGCAGTACTTC. Translated: CAISGQGKVVQYF. This chain links TRBV10-3 with TRBJ2-7; TRBD1 might be the D (5 bases). This CDR3 contains 13 residues. Trimming removed 4 bases from V and 9 bases from J, with 16 bases in between. Per germline, CDR1 ENHRY and CDR2 SYGVKD.